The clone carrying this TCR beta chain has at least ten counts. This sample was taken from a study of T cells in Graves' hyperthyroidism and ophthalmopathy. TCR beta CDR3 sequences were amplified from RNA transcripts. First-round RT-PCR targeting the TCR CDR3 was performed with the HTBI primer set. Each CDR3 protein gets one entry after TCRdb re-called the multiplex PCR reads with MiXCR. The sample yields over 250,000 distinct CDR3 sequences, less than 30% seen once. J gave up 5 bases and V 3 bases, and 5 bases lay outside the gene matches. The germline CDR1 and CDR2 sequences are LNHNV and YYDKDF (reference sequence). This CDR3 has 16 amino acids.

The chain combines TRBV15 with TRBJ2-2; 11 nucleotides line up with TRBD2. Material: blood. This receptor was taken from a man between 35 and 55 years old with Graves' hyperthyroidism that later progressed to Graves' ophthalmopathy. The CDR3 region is CATSSPSGRRTGELFF. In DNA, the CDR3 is TGTGCCACCAGCAGTCCTAGCGGGAGGCGGACCGGGGAGCTGTTTTTT.